A selection of T cell receptor beta chains follows, all from one sample in a study of OX40 agonist ivuxolimab in advanced cancers. Using immunoSEQ multiplex PCR, the repertoire was profiled, and TCRdb retains in-frame clones only, with some absent. The sample records tens of thousands of clones, 85% to 90% being singletons. This specimen was CD4+ or CD8+ T cells sorted from blood, taken in a trial of the OX40 agonist ivuxolimab. Receptor source: an adult with an advanced solid tumor such as melanoma, head and neck, liver or kidney cancer. CDR3s include the opening cysteine and the closing phenylalanine or tryptophan. The D gene is left open where the match is weak. Some rows have no size entry. The others give once, few or many, or a class for an expanded clone.

TGTGCCAGCAGCTTAGACCGACAACGAAATTCACCCCTCCACTTT	CASSLDRQRNSPLHF	TRBJ1-6	.	TRBV11-2	.
TGTGCCAGTACCACCGGGTACCAAGAGACCCAGTACTTC	CASTTGYQETQYF	TRBJ2-5	.	TRBV19	.
TGTGCCAGCAGCCAAACCGGGACCACACGCACAGATACGCAGTATTTT	CASSQTGTTRTDTQYF	TRBJ2-3	.	TRBV11-3	.
TGTGCCAGCTTTAGACTAGACAATGAGCAGTTCTTC	CASFRLDNEQFF	TRBJ2-1	.	TRBV27	.
TGCGCCAGCAGCCAAGAGTGGGGGGGCTTCACAGATACGCAGTATTTT	CASSQEWGGFTDTQYF	TRBJ2-3	.	TRBV4-1	.
TGCAGCGTTGTCGGGAGTAAAGAGACCCAGTACTTC	CSVVGSKETQYF	TRBJ2-5	.	TRBV29-1	.
TGTGCCAGCAGCTCCAGGACAGCCTCCTACAATGAGCAGTTCTTC	CASSSRTASYNEQFF	TRBJ2-1	few	TRBV7-6	.
TGTGCCAGCAGCTTAGGGACAACTACATATGAAGCTTTCTTT	CASSLGTTTYEAFF	TRBJ1-1	.	TRBV11-3	.
TGTGCCAGCAGCGTGGACTCCTACTACAATGAGCAGTTCTTC	CASSVDSYYNEQFF	TRBJ2-1	.	TRBV6-1	.
TGCGCCAGCAGCCAAGATTGGGGGGTTGTTGCCAAAAACATTCAGTACTTC	CASSQDWGVVAKNIQYF	TRBJ2-4	.	TRBV4-1	.
TGTGCCAGTAGCACGACAGGCCTCAACTATGGCTACACCTTC	CASSTTGLNYGYTF	TRBJ1-2	.	TRBV19	.
TGTGCCAGCAGCCGGGACAGGGCCATGAACACTGAAGCTTTCTTT	CASSRDRAMNTEAFF	TRBJ1-1	.	TRBV6-1	TRBD1
TGCGCCAGCAGCCCCGGGACAGGGCAATCCTCTGGAAACACCATATATTTT	CASSPGTGQSSGNTIYF	TRBJ1-3	.	TRBV5-1	TRBD1
TGTGCCAGCTCACCACGGCAGTCCTACGAGCAGTACTTC	CASSPRQSYEQYF	TRBJ2-7	.	TRBV18	.
TGCGCCAGCAGCTCCGGGACGGGAGAGGAGCAGTTCTTC	CASSSGTGEEQFF	TRBJ2-1	.	TRBV23-1	.
TGTGCCAGCAGTTTAGGGACAGGGCTATATCAGCCCCAGCATTTT	CASSLGTGLYQPQHF	TRBJ1-5	.	TRBV28	TRBD1
TGTGCCAGCAGTTCCCAGGGCCGTGGCTACACCTTC	CASSSQGRGYTF	TRBJ1-2	once	TRBV28	.
TGCGCCAGCAGCCCCGGTCAGACCGCCTATGGCTACACCTTC	CASSPGQTAYGYTF	TRBJ1-2	.	TRBV5-1	.
TGCGCCAGCAGCCGATGGGACAGGGGGCAGTCCACGGAGACCCAGTACTTC	CASSRWDRGQSTETQYF	TRBJ2-5	.	TRBV4-1	TRBD1
TGCAGCGTTGAAGCAGGGTACGAGCAGTACTTC	CSVEAGYEQYF	TRBJ2-7	.	TRBV29-1	.
TGTGCCAGCAGTGATTTGGGGGTTAGTACCTACGAGCAGTACTTC	CASSDLGVSTYEQYF	TRBJ2-7	.	TRBV25-1	.
TGTGCCAGCAGTCCACCGGGACAGGGACCTGAAGCTTTCTTT	CASSPPGQGPEAFF	TRBJ1-1	once	TRBV6-5	TRBD1
TGTGCAAGTCGCTCTCCAGGGGGACACACCTTC	CASRSPGGHTF	TRBJ1-2	.	TRBV12-2	.
TGTGCCAGCAGTTCGGGGACTAGCGGGGGGCGCTACGAGCAGTACTTC	CASSSGTSGGRYEQYF	TRBJ2-7	.	TRBV28	TRBD2
TGTGCCACCGTTTGGGGGAAAGCTTTCTTT	CATVWGKAFF	TRBJ1-1	.	TRBV6-1	.
TGTGCCAGCTCACCATCGGGACAGAGCTATGGCTACACCTTC	CASSPSGQSYGYTF	TRBJ1-2	.	TRBV18	TRBD1
TGTGCCAGCAGTGTAAGGTTTGGGGTTGGCAATGAGCAGTTCTTC	CASSVRFGVGNEQFF	TRBJ2-1	few	TRBV6-5	.
TGTGCCAGCAGTTTCGGGCGGGAGCAGTTCTTC	CASSFGREQFF	TRBJ2-1	.	TRBV28	.
TGCGCCAGCAGTTACCCGGGACAGGGAGGGCTGAACACTGAAGCTTTCTTT	CASSYPGQGGLNTEAFF	TRBJ1-1	.	TRBV5-1	TRBD1
TGTGCCAGCAGCCCCCGGGACAGGGGGGTTGTAGGGGAGCTGTTTTTT	CASSPRDRGVVGELFF	TRBJ2-2	.	TRBV5-4	TRBD1
TGTGCCAGCATAATTGAGGGGCTGAACACTGAAGCTTTCTTT	CASIIEGLNTEAFF	TRBJ1-1	.	TRBV2	.
TGTGCCAGCAGCCCGAGAGCGGCGTCCTACAATGAGCAGTTCTTC	CASSPRAASYNEQFF	TRBJ2-1	once	TRBV6-6	.